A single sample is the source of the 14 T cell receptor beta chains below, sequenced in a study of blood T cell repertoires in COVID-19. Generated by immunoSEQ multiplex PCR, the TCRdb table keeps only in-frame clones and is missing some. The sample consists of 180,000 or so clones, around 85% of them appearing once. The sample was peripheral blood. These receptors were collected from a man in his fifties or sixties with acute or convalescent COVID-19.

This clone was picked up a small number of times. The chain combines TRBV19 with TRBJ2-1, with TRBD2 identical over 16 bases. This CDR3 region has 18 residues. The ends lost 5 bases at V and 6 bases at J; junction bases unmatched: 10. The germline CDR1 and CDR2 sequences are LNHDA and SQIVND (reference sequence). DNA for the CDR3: TGTGCCAGTAGTCTCGGGACTAGCGGGAGGGTGCTTCGCAATGAGCAGTTCTTC. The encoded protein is CASSLGTSGRVLRNEQFF.

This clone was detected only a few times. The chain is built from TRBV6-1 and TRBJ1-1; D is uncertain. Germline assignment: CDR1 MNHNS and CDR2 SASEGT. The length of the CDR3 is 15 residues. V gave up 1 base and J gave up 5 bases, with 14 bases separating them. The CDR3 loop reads CASSEGLELETEAFF. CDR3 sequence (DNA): TGTGCCAGCAGTGAAGGCCTAGAACTCGAAACTGAAGCTTTCTTT.

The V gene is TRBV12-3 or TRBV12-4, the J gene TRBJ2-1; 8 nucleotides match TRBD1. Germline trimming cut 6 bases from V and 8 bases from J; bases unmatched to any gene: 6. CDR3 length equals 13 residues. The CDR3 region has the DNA TGTGCCAGCAGCCCGGACAGGGAAGATGAGCAGTTCTTC. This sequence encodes CASSPDREDEQFF.

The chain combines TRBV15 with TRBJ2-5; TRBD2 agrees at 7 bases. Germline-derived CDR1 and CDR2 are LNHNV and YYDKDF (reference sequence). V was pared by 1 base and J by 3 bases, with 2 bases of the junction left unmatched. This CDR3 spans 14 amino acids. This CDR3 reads CATSRAGTKETQYF. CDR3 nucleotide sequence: TGTGCCACCAGCAGAGCCGGGACTAAAGAGACCCAGTACTTC. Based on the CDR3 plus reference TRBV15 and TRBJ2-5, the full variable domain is DAMVIQNPRYQVTQFGKPVTLSCSQTLNHNVMYWYQQKSSQAPKLLFHYYDKDFNNEADTPDNFQSRRPNTSFCFLDIRSPGLGDTAMYLCATSRAGTKETQYFGPGTRLLVL.

CDR3 loop: CASSGQEESEKLFF. Here the CDR3 DNA reads TGTGCCAGCAGTGGACAGGAGGAGAGTGAAAAACTGTTTTTT. The V gene is TRBV2, the J gene TRBJ1-4; perhaps TRBD1 as D (6 bases). Trimming stripped 4 bases from V and 7 bases from J, with 13 bases between. The CDR3 is 14 residues long. Looked up from germline, CDR1 is SNHLY and CDR2 is FYNNEI. Using reference TRBV2 and TRBJ1-4 for the parts outside the CDR3, the full variable domain is EPEVTQTPSHQVTQMGQEVILRCVPISNHLYFYWYRQILGQKVEFLVSFYNNEISEKSEIFDDQFSVERPDGSNFTLKIRSTKLEDSAMYFCASSGQEESEKLFFGSGTQLSVL.

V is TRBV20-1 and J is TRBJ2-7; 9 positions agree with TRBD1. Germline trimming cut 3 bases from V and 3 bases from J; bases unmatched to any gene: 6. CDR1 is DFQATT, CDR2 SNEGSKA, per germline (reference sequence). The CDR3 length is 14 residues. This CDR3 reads CSASPPTGGYEQYF. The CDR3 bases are TGCAGTGCTAGTCCCCCGACAGGGGGCTACGAGCAGTACTTC.

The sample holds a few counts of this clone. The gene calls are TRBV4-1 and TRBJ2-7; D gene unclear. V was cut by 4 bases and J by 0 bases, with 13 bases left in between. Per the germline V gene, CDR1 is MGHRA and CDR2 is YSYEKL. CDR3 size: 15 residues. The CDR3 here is CASSRDGRSSYEQYF. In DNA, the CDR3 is TGCGCCAGCAGCCGCGACGGTAGGAGCTCCTACGAGCAGTACTTC.

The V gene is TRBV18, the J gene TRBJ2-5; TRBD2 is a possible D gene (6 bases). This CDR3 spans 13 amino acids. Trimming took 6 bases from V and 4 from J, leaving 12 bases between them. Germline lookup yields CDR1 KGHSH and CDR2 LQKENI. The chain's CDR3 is CASSGGAAETQYF. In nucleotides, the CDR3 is TGTGCCAGCTCGGGAGGCGCGGCAGAGACCCAGTACTTC.

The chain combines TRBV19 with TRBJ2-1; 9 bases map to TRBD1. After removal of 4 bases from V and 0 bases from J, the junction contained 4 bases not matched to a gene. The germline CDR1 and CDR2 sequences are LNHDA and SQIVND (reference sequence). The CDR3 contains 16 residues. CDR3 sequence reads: CASSKGQGSSYNEQFF. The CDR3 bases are TGTGCCAGTAGTAAGGGACAGGGAAGCTCCTACAATGAGCAGTTCTTC.

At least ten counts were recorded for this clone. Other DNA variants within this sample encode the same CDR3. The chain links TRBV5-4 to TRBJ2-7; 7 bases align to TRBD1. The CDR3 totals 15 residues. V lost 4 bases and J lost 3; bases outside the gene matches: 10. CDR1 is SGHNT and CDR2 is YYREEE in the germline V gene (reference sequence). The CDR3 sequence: CASSTGQTFYYEQYF. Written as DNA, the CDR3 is TGTGCCAGCAGCACGGGACAGACTTTTTACTACGAGCAGTACTTC.

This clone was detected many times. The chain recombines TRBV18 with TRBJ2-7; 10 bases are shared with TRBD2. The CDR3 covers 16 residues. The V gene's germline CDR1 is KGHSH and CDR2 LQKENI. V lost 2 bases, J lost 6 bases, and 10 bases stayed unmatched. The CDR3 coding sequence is TGTGCCAGCTCACCAGTAGCTAGCGGGAGTCTAAGCGAGCAGTACTTC. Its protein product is CASSPVASGSLSEQYF.

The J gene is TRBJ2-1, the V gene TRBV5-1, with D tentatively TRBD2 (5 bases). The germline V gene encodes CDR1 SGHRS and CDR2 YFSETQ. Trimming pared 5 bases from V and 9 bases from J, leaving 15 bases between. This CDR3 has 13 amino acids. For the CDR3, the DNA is TGCGCCAGCAGTCTGATCGGGGATGCTGAGCAGTTCTTC. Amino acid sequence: CASSLIGDAEQFF.

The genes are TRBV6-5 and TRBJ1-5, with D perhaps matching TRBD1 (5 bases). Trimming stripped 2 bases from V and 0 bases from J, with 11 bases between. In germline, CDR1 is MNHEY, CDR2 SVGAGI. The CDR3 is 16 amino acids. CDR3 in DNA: TGTGCCAGCAGTTACGGGGGACTTAATAGCAATCAGCCCCAGCATTTT. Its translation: CASSYGGLNSNQPQHF.

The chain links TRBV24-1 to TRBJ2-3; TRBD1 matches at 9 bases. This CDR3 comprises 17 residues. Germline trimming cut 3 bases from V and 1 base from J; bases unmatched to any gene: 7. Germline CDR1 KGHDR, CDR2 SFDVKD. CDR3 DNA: TGTGCCACCAGTGATCCCTTAGGGGACAGGGGCACAGATACGCAGTATTTT. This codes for CATSDPLGDRGTDTQYF.